These 31 T cell receptor beta chains came from one sample sequenced in a study of naive and memory T cell subsets. An equimolar mix of two oligonucleotides served as the beta constant-region primer for TRBC1 and TRBC2. Ligated cDNA was amplified by four rounds of PCR with nested alpha and beta constant-region primers and SP2. TCRdb recomputed calls from the UMI-ligation and nested PCR reads with MiXCR, one row per CDR3 protein. The sample lists more than 100,000 distinct CDR3 sequences, over 30% occurring once. Sample: central memory CD4+ T cells from blood. These receptors came from a human donor in good health.

This clonotype has a count of ten or more. This chain uses TRBV5-6 with TRBJ2-2; 9 bases are a match to TRBD2. V lost 2 bases to trimming and J lost 1 base; unmatched junction nucleotides: 0. The CDR3 extends over 15 amino acids. In germline, CDR1 is SGHDT, CDR2 YYEEEE. DNA of the CDR3: TGTGCCAGCAGCTTTAGCGGGAGGAACACCGGGGAGCTGTTTTTT. It yields the protein CASSFSGRNTGELFF.

The V and J genes are TRBV4-3 and TRBJ1-3, with D perhaps TRBD1 (6 bases). V was shortened by 1 base and J by 0 bases, with 10 bases between the two germline ends. This CDR3 is 16 amino acids long. The germline gives CDR1 LGHNA, CDR2 YSLEER. Here the CDR3 reads CASSQVGGASGNTIYF. The CDR3 DNA sequence: TGCGCCAGCAGCCAAGTGGGGGGCGCCTCTGGAAACACCATATATTTT.

The chain employs TRBV3-1 and TRBJ1-1; D unresolved. The CDR3 is 14 residues long. Germline V gene data show CDR1 as LGHDT and CDR2 as YNNKEL (reference sequence). V was cut by 7 bases and J by 5 bases, with 17 bases left in between. For the CDR3, the DNA is TGTGCCAGCACCTTCGGGTGGAGCCTGACTGAAGCTTTCTTT. Translation gives CASTFGWSLTEAFF.

V gene TRBV12-3 or TRBV12-4 combines with J gene TRBJ1-6; 7 bases line up with TRBD1. The CDR3 consists of 14 residues. V was pared by 8 bases and J by 8 bases, with 9 bases of the junction left unmatched. The CDR3 here is CASGRQGPYSPLHF. In DNA, the CDR3 is TGTGCCAGCGGAAGACAGGGCCCATATTCACCCCTCCACTTT.

This clonotype was recorded only once. The CDR3 coding sequence is TGTGCCAGCAGCTTACGTGGCGGGTTGCCCTACGAGCAGTACTTC. The encoded protein is CASSLRGGLPYEQYF. The V and J genes are TRBV7-2 and TRBJ2-7; D is possibly TRBD2 (5 bases). This CDR3 has 15 residues. V shed 2 bases and J shed 2 bases, with 13 bases lying between them. The germline CDR1 and CDR2 sequences are SGHTA and FQGNSA. Based on the CDR3 plus reference TRBV7-2 and TRBJ2-7, the full variable domain is GAGVSQSPSNKVTEKGKDVELRCDPISGHTALYWYRQSLGQGLEFLIYFQGNSAPDKSGLPSDRFSAERTGGSVSTLTIQRTQQEDSAVYLCASSLRGGLPYEQYFGPGTRLTVT.

This clonotype was picked up a small number of times. The rearrangement joins TRBV6-5 to TRBJ2-1, with 10 bases matching TRBD2. From germline, CDR1 is MNHEY and CDR2 SVGAGI. V lost 7 bases and J lost 0; bases outside the gene matches: 12. This CDR3 region has 18 residues. CDR3 loop: CASTRLAGLHSSYNEQFF. In DNA, the CDR3 is TGTGCCAGCACTCGACTAGCGGGCCTCCATAGCTCCTACAATGAGCAGTTCTTC.

The chain links TRBV6-1 to TRBJ2-2; 10 bases align to TRBD2. Germline V lookup: CDR1 MNHNS, CDR2 SASEGT. The CDR3 length is 15 residues. After removal of 7 bases from V and 1 base from J, the junction contained 3 bases not matched to a gene. This CDR3 is CASIRLAGNTGELFF. CDR3 in DNA: TGTGCCAGCATTAGACTAGCGGGGAACACCGGGGAGCTGTTTTTT.

The chain uses TRBV6-1 and TRBJ1-4; tentatively, D is TRBD1 (5 bases). Germline assignment: CDR1 MNHNS and CDR2 SASEGT. V lost 6 bases and J 8 bases, leaving 19 bases between the germline ends. CDR3 length: 15 amino acids. CDR3 amino acids: CASRGGATQSEKLFF. CDR3 nucleotide sequence: TGTGCCAGCAGGGGAGGGGCGACACAGTCGGAAAAACTGTTTTTT.

The chain carries TRBV5-4 and TRBJ2-3; tentative D call: TRBD2 (5 bases). Looked up from germline, CDR1 is SGHNT and CDR2 is YYREEE (reference sequence). CDR3 length: 16 amino acids. With 1 base removed from V and 4 bases from J, the gap between germline ends came to 16 bases. DNA for the CDR3: TGTGCCAGCAGCTTGAAGCGGCCCTTTGTTGCAGATACGCAGTATTTT. This codes for CASSLKRPFVADTQYF.

This chain uses TRBV7-2 with TRBJ2-7; 7 bases match TRBD2. The CDR3 covers 15 residues. CDR1 is SGHTA, CDR2 FQGNSA, per germline. V lost 5 bases to trimming and J lost 4 bases; unmatched junction nucleotides: 11. The CDR3 DNA sequence: TGTGCCAGCAGCCCCACCTGGGCTAGCGGTTACGAGCAGTACTTC. Translating it yields CASSPTWASGYEQYF.

The chain carries TRBV9 and TRBJ2-2; D perhaps matches TRBD1 (5 bases). Trimming shortened V by 1 base and J by 4 bases, and 20 bases separated the two germline ends. Germline V gene data show CDR1 as SGDLS and CDR2 as YYNGEE. The CDR3 length is 18 residues. CDR3 protein: CASSVSTLQDSSTGELFF. The CDR3 DNA is TGTGCCAGCAGCGTAAGTACCCTGCAAGACAGTAGCACCGGGGAGCTGTTTTTT. The variable domain in full, completed from reference TRBV9 and TRBJ2-2, reads DSGVTQTPKHLITATGQRVTLRCSPRSGDLSVYWYQQSLDQGLQFLIQYYNGEERAKGNILERFSAQQFPDLHSELNLSSLELGDSALYFCASSVSTLQDSSTGELFFGEGSRLTVL.

The gene calls are TRBV7-6 and TRBJ2-1; 11 nucleotides match TRBD2. CDR3 length: 16 residues. Germline trimming cut 5 bases from V and 3 bases from J; bases unmatched to any gene: 6. Germline CDR1 SGHVS, CDR2 FNYEAQ. CDR3 in amino acids: CASSPFLAGGYNEQFF. CDR3 in DNA: TGTGCCAGCAGCCCCTTTCTAGCGGGAGGCTACAATGAGCAGTTCTTC.

This clonotype was seen a few times. This chain joins TRBV20-1 and TRBJ2-1, with D perhaps TRBD2 (5 bases). Germline V gene data show CDR1 as DFQATT and CDR2 as SNEGSKA (reference sequence). The CDR3 has 15 residues. The V end was cut by 4 bases, the J end by 13 bases, with 26 bases between. The CDR3 region has the DNA TGCAGTGCTACCAAATCGGAACTAGTTTCCATTGTACAGTTCTTC. This codes for CSATKSELVSIVQFF.

This clonotype was picked up many times. The chain uses TRBV20-1 and TRBJ2-1, with D tentatively TRBD1 or TRBD2 (6 bases each). Germline CDR1 reads DFQATT; CDR2 reads SNEGSKA (reference sequence). Trimming removed 8 bases from V and 0 bases from J, with 14 bases in between. There are 14 residues in the CDR3. The CDR3 region has the DNA TGCAGTCCCCAAGGGGGGAGCTCCTACAATGAGCAGTTCTTC. This sequence encodes CSPQGGSSYNEQFF.

This chain links TRBV24-1 with TRBJ2-1; no clear D. Trimming cost V 6 bases and J 5 bases, with 19 bases left between them. CDR1 KGHDR and CDR2 SFDVKD come from the germline V gene. This CDR3 spans 16 amino acids. In DNA form, the CDR3 reads TGTGCCACCAGTCCACACCCCAAGCATGGGAACAATGAGCAGTTCTTC. As protein: CATSPHPKHGNNEQFF.

V is TRBV19 and J is TRBJ2-1, with TRBD2 identical over 9 bases. The CDR3 contains 12 residues. With 1 base clipped from V and 12 bases from J, the junction kept 1 base outside the gene matches. Germline CDR1 LNHDA, CDR2 SQIVND (reference sequence). CDR3 protein: CASSIGGRAQFF. The CDR3 DNA is TGTGCCAGTAGTATAGGCGGGAGGGCGCAGTTCTTC. Filled out from reference TRBV19 and TRBJ2-1, the complete variable domain reads DGGITQSPKYLFRKEGQNVTLSCEQNLNHDAMYWYRQDPGQGLRLIYYSQIVNDFQKGDIAEGYSVSREKKESFPLTVTSAQKNPTAFYLCASSIGGRAQFFGPGTRLTVL.

The rearrangement uses TRBV2 and TRBJ1-6; no firm D call. The CDR3 runs 16 residues. Per germline, CDR1 SNHLY and CDR2 FYNNEI. Trimming cost V 1 base and J 7 bases, with 14 bases left between them. This CDR3 reads CASSEDRALGNSPLHF. The CDR3 DNA reads as TGTGCCAGCAGTGAAGACCGGGCCCTCGGGAATTCACCCCTCCACTTT.

The chain recombines TRBV12-3 or TRBV12-4 with TRBJ1-4; D is possibly TRBD1 (5 bases). The CDR3 has 13 amino acids. Trimming stripped 0 bases from V and 10 bases from J, with 9 bases between. The chain's CDR3 is CASSLAGGGKLFF. In DNA form, the CDR3 reads TGTGCCAGCAGTTTAGCGGGCGGGGGAAAACTGTTTTTT.

This clonotype has only a few counts. V usage is TRBV19 and J usage is TRBJ1-5; 12 nucleotides line up with TRBD1. This CDR3 comprises 15 residues. V lost 3 bases to trimming and J lost 6 bases; unmatched junction nucleotides: 3. CDR1 and CDR2 (germline): LNHDA, SQIVND (reference sequence). The CDR3 DNA reads TGTGCCAGTAGTATTGGGACAGGGGGCGGTCAGCCCCAGCATTTT. This codes for CASSIGTGGGQPQHF.

CDR3 residues: CASSLNLREEETQYF. CDR3 nucleotide sequence: TGTGCCAGCAGTTTAAATTTGCGGGAGGAAGAGACCCAGTACTTC. The J gene is TRBJ2-5, the V gene TRBV12-3 or TRBV12-4, with 8 bases identical to TRBD2. The CDR3 runs to 15 residues. With V trimmed by 2 bases and J by 3 bases, 5 bases remained unmatched.

The V and J genes are TRBV5-1 and TRBJ1-1; the match to TRBD1 covers 8 bases. The CDR3 consists of 16 residues. From germline, CDR1 is SGHRS and CDR2 YFSETQ. V trimming: 3 bases; J trimming: 1 base; junction bases outside the gene matches: 8. The CDR3 here is CASSWGAGGENTEAFF. CDR3 nucleotides: TGCGCCAGCAGCTGGGGGGCAGGGGGCGAGAACACTGAAGCTTTCTTT.

This clonotype was counted between two and nine times. The chain is built from TRBV6-5 and TRBJ1-6; no definite D call. Germline V lookup: CDR1 MNHEY, CDR2 SVGAGI. The V end lost 2 bases, the J end lost 0 bases, and 20 bases lay between the germline ends. The CDR3 totals 20 residues. The CDR3 protein is CASSYTGGRKASSYNSPLHF. CDR3 DNA: TGTGCCAGCAGTTACACGGGCGGTAGAAAGGCAAGCTCCTATAATTCACCCCTCCACTTT.

This sequence joins TRBV7-8 and TRBJ2-3, with D perhaps TRBD2 (5 bases). Per the germline V gene, CDR1 is SGHVS and CDR2 is FQNEAQ. The CDR3 loop spans 15 amino acids. With 6 bases removed from V and 1 base from J, the gap between germline ends came to 14 bases. This chain's CDR3 is CASRLTMIGTDTQYF. The CDR3 region has the DNA TGTGCCAGCAGACTGACTATGATAGGCACAGATACGCAGTATTTT.

This clonotype was seen a few times. V and J are TRBV6-4 and TRBJ2-3; no reliable D call. V dropped 0 bases and J dropped 0 bases, with 7 bases sitting between them. Looked up from germline, CDR1 is MRHNA and CDR2 is SNTAGT. This CDR3 spans 15 amino acids. CDR3 in DNA: TGTGCCAGCAGTGACTCGCATAGAAGCACAGATACGCAGTATTTT. It yields the protein CASSDSHRSTDTQYF.

V and J are TRBV20-1 and TRBJ2-1, with D perhaps TRBD1 (6 bases). Deletions cut 5 bases from V and 2 bases from J, with 16 bases between. The germline V gene has CDR1 DFQATT and CDR2 SNEGSKA (reference sequence). The CDR3 loop spans 15 amino acids. This chain's CDR3 is CSAWAAGTTYNEQFF. As DNA, the CDR3 is TGCAGTGCTTGGGCCGCAGGGACAACCTACAATGAGCAGTTCTTC.

Comment on this clonotype: An end of the junction differs from the germline gene, which may be a read error. The J gene is TRBJ2-3, the V gene TRBV28; D possibly corresponds to TRBD1 (6 bases). This CDR3 comprises 14 residues. CDR1 is MDHEN and CDR2 is SYDVKM in the germline V gene. The CDR3 reads CASTLGGITDTQYF. DNA for the CDR3: TGTGCCAGCACTTTAGGGGGAATCACAGATACGCAGTATTTT.

This clonotype was seen more than once but under ten times. This chain connects TRBV20-1 to TRBJ1-1, with 9 nucleotides matching TRBD1. V shed 5 bases and J 0 bases; nucleotides not matched to a gene: 10. CDR1 and CDR2 from the germline V gene are DFQATT and SNEGSKA (reference sequence). The CDR3 sequence is 16 residues long. This chain's CDR3 is CSALTGGYRMNTEAFF. The CDR3 region has the DNA TGCAGTGCTCTAACAGGGGGCTATCGAATGAACACTGAAGCTTTCTTT.

This clonotype was counted between two and nine times. V usage is TRBV20-1 and J usage is TRBJ2-5, with 8 bases aligning to TRBD1. V gave up 5 bases and J gave up 6 bases; unmatched junction bases: 17. In germline, CDR1 is DFQATT, CDR2 SNEGSKA (reference sequence). This CDR3 contains 16 residues. CDR3 protein: CSAPKTGTGVLQTQYF. CDR3 nucleotide sequence: TGCAGTGCTCCCAAGACCGGGACAGGAGTTTTACAGACCCAGTACTTC.

The CDR3 here is CASSQESTPRTYEQYF. The DNA for the CDR3 is TGTGCCAGCAGCCAAGAGTCGACTCCAAGGACCTACGAGCAGTACTTC. The J gene is TRBJ2-7, the V gene TRBV3-1; D ambiguous. Looked up from germline, CDR1 is LGHDT and CDR2 is YNNKEL (reference sequence). Trimming removed 0 bases at V and 2 bases at J, with 14 bases between. There are 16 residues in the CDR3.

The chain links TRBV6-5 to TRBJ2-7, with D possibly TRBD1 on 6 matching bases. Looked up from germline, CDR1 is MNHEY and CDR2 is SVGAGI. This CDR3 has 13 amino acids. With 5 bases removed from V and 1 base from J, the gap between germline ends came to 9 bases. Here the CDR3 reads CASSTDRSYEQYF. CDR3 in DNA: TGTGCCAGCAGTACCGACAGGTCCTACGAGCAGTACTTC.

This clonotype is categorized as medium-sized (0.01 to 0.1%). V and J are TRBV29-1 and TRBJ2-7; D perhaps matches TRBD2 (6 bases). Deletions cut 0 bases from V and 3 bases from J, with 12 bases between. In germline, CDR1 is SQVTM, CDR2 ANQGSEA. The CDR3 runs to 14 residues. This CDR3 reads CSVEETRNSYEQYF. The CDR3 DNA is TGCAGCGTTGAAGAGACTAGAAATAGCTACGAGCAGTACTTC.